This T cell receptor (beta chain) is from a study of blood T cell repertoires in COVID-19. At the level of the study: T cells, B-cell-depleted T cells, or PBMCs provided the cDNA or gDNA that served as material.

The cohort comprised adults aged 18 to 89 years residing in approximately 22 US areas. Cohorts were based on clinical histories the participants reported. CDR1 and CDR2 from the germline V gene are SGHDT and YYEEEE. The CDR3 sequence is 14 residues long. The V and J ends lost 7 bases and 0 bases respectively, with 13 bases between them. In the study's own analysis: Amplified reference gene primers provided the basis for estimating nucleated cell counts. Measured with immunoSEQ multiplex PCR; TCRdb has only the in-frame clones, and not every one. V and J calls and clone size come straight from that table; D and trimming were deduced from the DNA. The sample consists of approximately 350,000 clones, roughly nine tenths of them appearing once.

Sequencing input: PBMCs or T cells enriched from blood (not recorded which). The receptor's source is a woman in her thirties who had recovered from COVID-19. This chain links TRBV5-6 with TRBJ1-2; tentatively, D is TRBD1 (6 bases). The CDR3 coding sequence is TGTGCCAGCGGCACAGGGTGGGCTAACTATGGCTACACCTTC. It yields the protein CASGTGWANYGYTF.